A single sample is the source of the 13 T cell receptor beta chains below, sequenced in a study of T cell responses to AZD1222 COVID-19 vaccine. Some clones are missing from TCRdb's copy, which holds only in-frame ones; the method was immunoSEQ multiplex PCR. The data hold 150,000 to 200,000 clones, with about 90% observed a single time. This material consisted of peripheral blood, taken 28 days after the second AZD1222 dose. All receptors come from an adult who received the AZD1222 COVID-19 vaccine.

The V and J genes are TRBV5-1 and TRBJ2-5, with D possibly TRBD1 on 6 matching bases. Germline-derived CDR1 and CDR2 are SGHRS and YFSETQ. The CDR3 extends over 14 amino acids. The V gene lost 2 bases and the J gene lost 5 bases, with 13 bases spanning the gap. The CDR3 here is CASSLQGQGETQYF. CDR3 nucleotide sequence: TGCGCCAGCAGCTTACAGGGCCAGGGGGAGACCCAGTACTTC. Using reference TRBV5-1 and TRBJ2-5 for the parts outside the CDR3, the full variable domain is KAGVTQTPRYLIKTRGQQVTLSCSPISGHRSVSWYQQTPGQGLQFLFEYFSETQRNKGNFPGRFSGRQFSNSRSEMNVSTLELGDSALYLCASSLQGQGETQYFGPGTRLLVL.

CDR3 nucleotides: TGCGCCAGCAGCTTCATCGGTCAGAACGAGCAGTACTTC. This sequence encodes CASSFIGQNEQYF. The V call is TRBV5-1, the J call TRBJ2-7; D uncertain. This CDR3 has 13 amino acids. Trimming cost V 2 bases and J 5 bases, with 11 bases left between them. The germline V gene encodes CDR1 SGHRS and CDR2 YFSETQ.

The V and J genes are TRBV9 and TRBJ2-3, with a weak D call TRBD2 (5 bases). The germline V and J ends were trimmed by 4 bases and 0 bases, with 15 bases remaining between them. The germline V gene has CDR1 SGDLS and CDR2 YYNGEE. This CDR3 comprises 16 residues. Written as DNA, the CDR3 is TGTGCCAGCAGCCCCACCCGGGGAAGAAGCACAGATACGCAGTATTTT. This gives the protein CASSPTRGRSTDTQYF. Full variable domain (remainder filled in from reference TRBV9 and TRBJ2-3): DSGVTQTPKHLITATGQRVTLRCSPRSGDLSVYWYQQSLDQGLQFLIQYYNGEERAKGNILERFSAQQFPDLHSELNLSSLELGDSALYFCASSPTRGRSTDTQYFGPGTRLTVL.

This clone appeared once. This chain joins TRBV19 and TRBJ1-2, with D perhaps TRBD1 (6 bases). Germline loops: CDR1 LNHDA, CDR2 SQIVND (reference sequence). The length of the CDR3 is 12 residues. V lost 5 bases and J lost 7, with 11 bases in between. The CDR3 protein is CASSWGALGYTF. The CDR3 bases are TGTGCCAGTAGTTGGGGGGCGCTTGGCTACACCTTC.

The chain has TRBV28 and TRBJ1-3; 7 nucleotides align to TRBD1. CDR1 and CDR2 from the germline V gene are MDHEN and SYDVKM. V trimming: 2 bases; J trimming: 0 bases; junction bases outside the gene matches: 7. The CDR3 has 17 amino acids. Written as DNA, the CDR3 is TGTGCCAGCAGTTTAGATCAGGGGGAAGGCTCTGGAAACACCATATATTTT. Translating gives CASSLDQGEGSGNTIYF.

The chain has TRBV3-1 (or the pseudogene TRBV3-2) and TRBJ1-2; 7 bases are a match to TRBD1. V was clipped by 5 bases and J by 7 bases; unmatched bases: 10. This CDR3 comprises 14 residues. From germline, CDR1 is LGHDT and CDR2 YNNKEL (reference sequence). This CDR3 reads CASSESGGGGGYTF. CDR3 nucleotides: TGTGCCAGCAGCGAATCAGGGGGAGGGGGTGGCTACACCTTC.

This chain joins TRBV19 and TRBJ2-1; 8 bases match TRBD1. Trimming removed 2 bases from V and 7 bases from J; junction bases left unmatched: 4. The CDR3 consists of 14 residues. Germline V gene sequence: CDR1 LNHDA, CDR2 SQIVND (reference sequence). The CDR3 bases are TGTGCCAGTAGTATACAGGGGGCTAGAAATGAGCAGTTCTTC. Translating it yields CASSIQGARNEQFF.

V and J are TRBV7-7 and TRBJ2-2, with 7 bases identical to TRBD1. In germline, CDR1 is SSHAT, CDR2 FNYEAQ (reference sequence). V lost 5 bases to trimming and J lost 8 bases; unmatched junction nucleotides: 11. CDR3 length: 15 amino acids. In nucleotides, the CDR3 is TGTGCCAGCAGCCCACGACAGGGCCTAAGGGGGGAGCTGTTTTTT. It encodes CASSPRQGLRGELFF.

The chain uses TRBV6-7 and TRBJ2-7; 8 nucleotides align to TRBD2. TRBV6-7 is marked as an open reading frame, function uncertain. Trimming at V came to 5 bases and at J to 3 bases, leaving 9 bases not matched to a gene. This CDR3 contains 15 residues. The CDR3, as DNA: TGTGCCAGCAGTGGACCGGGGACTAGTCACTACGAGCAGTACTTC. The encoded protein is CASSGPGTSHYEQYF.

The V and J genes are TRBV6-5 and TRBJ1-6; D gene uncertain. The CDR3 totals 15 residues. V lost 5 bases to trimming and J lost 2 bases, with 10 bases between them. Germline V gives CDR1 MNHEY, CDR2 SVGAGI. Here the CDR3 reads CASSPGRAYNSPLHF. CDR3 bases: TGTGCCAGCAGTCCCGGACGGGCCTATAATTCACCCCTCCACTTT.

The genes are TRBV24-1 and TRBJ2-5; D remains unclear. The CDR3 loop spans 14 amino acids. CDR1 and CDR2 (germline): KGHDR, SFDVKD. The V end lost 4 bases, the J end lost 5 bases, and 13 bases lay between the germline ends. The CDR3 here is CATSDPGQIETQYF. The CDR3 nucleotides are TGTGCCACCAGTGACCCCGGGCAGATCGAGACCCAGTACTTC.

In this sample, this clone turned up once. The genes are TRBV11-2 and TRBJ2-7; D not resolved. This CDR3 comprises 15 residues. Trimming left V 0 bases short and J 11 bases short, with 20 bases between. Germline CDR1 reads SGHAT; CDR2 reads FQNNGV. CDR3 region: CASSLDPAPVLMEYF. The DNA of the CDR3 is TGTGCCAGCAGCTTAGATCCGGCTCCCGTCCTAATGGAGTACTTC. The full variable domain, rest sourced from reference TRBV11-2 and TRBJ2-7, is EAGVAQSPRYKIIEKRQSVAFWCNPISGHATLYWYQQILGQGPKLLIQFQNNGVVDDSQLPKDRFSAERLKGVDSTLKIQPAKLEDSAVYLCASSLDPAPVLMEYFGPGTRLTVT.

The gene calls are TRBV21-1 and TRBJ2-2; the D call in the table, TRBD2, was not verified against the DNA. TRBV21-1 is deemed a pseudogene. CDR3 size: 20 residues. CDR3 protein: CASSKVLKFRTSGRSGELFF. As DNA, the CDR3 is TGTGCCAGCAGCAAAGTTCTTAAGTTTAGGACTAGCGGGAGGTCCGGGGAGCTGTTTTTT.